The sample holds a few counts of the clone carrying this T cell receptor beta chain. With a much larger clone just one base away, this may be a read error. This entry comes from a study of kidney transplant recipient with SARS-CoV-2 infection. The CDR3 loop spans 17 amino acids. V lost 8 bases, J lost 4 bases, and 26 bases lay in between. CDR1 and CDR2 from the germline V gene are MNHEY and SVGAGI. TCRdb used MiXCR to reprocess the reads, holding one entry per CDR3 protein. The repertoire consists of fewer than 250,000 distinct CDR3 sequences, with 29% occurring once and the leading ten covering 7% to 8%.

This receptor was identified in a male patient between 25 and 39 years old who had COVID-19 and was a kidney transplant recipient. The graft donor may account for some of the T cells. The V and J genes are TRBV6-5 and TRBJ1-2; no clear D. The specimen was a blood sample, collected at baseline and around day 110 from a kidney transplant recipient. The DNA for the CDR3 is TGTGCCAGCGGTCGAGTTAGGGAATGTAGAAAGACCTATGGCTACACCTTC. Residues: CASGRVRECRKTYGYTF.